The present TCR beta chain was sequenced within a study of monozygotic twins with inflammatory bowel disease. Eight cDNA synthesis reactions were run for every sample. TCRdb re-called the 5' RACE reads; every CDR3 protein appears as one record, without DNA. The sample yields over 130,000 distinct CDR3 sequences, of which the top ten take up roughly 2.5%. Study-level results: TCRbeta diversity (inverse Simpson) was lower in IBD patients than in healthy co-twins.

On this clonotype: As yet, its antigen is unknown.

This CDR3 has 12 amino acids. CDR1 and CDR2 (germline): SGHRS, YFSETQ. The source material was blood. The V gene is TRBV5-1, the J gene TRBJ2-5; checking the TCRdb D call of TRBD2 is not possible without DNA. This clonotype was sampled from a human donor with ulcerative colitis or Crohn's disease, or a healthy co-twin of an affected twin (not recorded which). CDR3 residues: CASSLEGETQYF. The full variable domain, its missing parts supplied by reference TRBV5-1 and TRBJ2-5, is KAGVTQTPRYLIKTRGQQVTLSCSPISGHRSVSWYQQTPGQGLQFLFEYFSETQRNKGNFPGRFSGRQFSNSRSEMNVSTLELGDSALYLCASSLEGETQYFGPGTRLLVL.